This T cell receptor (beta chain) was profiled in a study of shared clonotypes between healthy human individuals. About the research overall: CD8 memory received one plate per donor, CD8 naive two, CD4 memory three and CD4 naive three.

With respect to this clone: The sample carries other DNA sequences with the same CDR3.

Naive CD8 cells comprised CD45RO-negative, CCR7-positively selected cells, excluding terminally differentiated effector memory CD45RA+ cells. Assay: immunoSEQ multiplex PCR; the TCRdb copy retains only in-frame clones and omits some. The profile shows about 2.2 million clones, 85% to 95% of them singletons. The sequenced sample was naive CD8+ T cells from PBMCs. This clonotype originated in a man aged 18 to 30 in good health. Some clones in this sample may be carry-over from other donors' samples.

The CDR3 sequence is CASSWGQGYEQYF. The CDR3 nucleotides are TGTGCCAGCAGTTGGGGACAGGGCTACGAGCAGTACTTC. The chain couples TRBV6-5 to TRBJ2-7, with TRBD1 matching 9 bases. CDR1 is MNHEY and CDR2 is SVGAGI in the germline V gene. This CDR3 is built from 13 residues. The V and J ends lost 4 bases and 3 bases, in that order; junction bases with no gene match: 1.